In its sample, the clone carrying this T cell receptor beta chain was seen a few times. Its antigen remains unidentified. About 120 mL of blood, on average, came from one heparinised draw per donor. Markers CD45RO/CCR7/CD25/CD127/CD95/CD27 served to sort CD4+ naive, central memory, regulatory and stem cell-like memory cells. The sequenced template was cDNA made from the entire isolated RNA. Using immunoSEQ multiplex PCR, the repertoire was profiled, and TCRdb retains in-frame clones only, with some absent. The sample lists roughly 280,000 clones, roughly 25% seen once, with 0.012% in the top ten. This sample was taken from a study of beta chain features in type 1 diabetes. Study as a whole: Examination covered approximately 100 million sorted cells spanning all samples.

Whole-study results and caveats: Shortening of TCRB CDR3s, moderate but significant, appeared in all four CD4+ subsets of Type 1 diabetes patients. More deletions and fewer insertions at VDJ junctions were found in patients with type 1 diabetes.

Trimming removed 0 bases from V and 3 bases from J, with 8 bases in between. The CDR3 is 14 amino acids. Germline loops: CDR1 LNHNV, CDR2 YYDKDF (reference sequence). The sequence derives from a woman younger than 45 with type 1 diabetes. What was sequenced was naive CD4+ T cells from blood. The chain employs TRBV15 and TRBJ2-5, with D uncertain. In DNA, the CDR3 is TGTGCCACCAGCAGAGATCTGGCAGAAGAGACCCAGTACTTC. Its translation: CATSRDLAEETQYF.